Listed below are T cell receptor beta chains from one sample, sequenced in a study of CXCR3-negative and CXCR3-positive naive CD8 T cells. TCRdb processed the 5' RACE reads again and assigns one entry to each CDR3 protein, with no DNA. This listing includes around 50,000 distinct CDR3 sequences. Specimen: naive CXCR3+ CD8+ T cells from blood. Receptors originate from a human donor in good health. Some clones in this sample may be carry-over from other donors' samples. The CDR3 runs from the conserved cysteine through the conserved F or W. Each record gives: J gene, V gene, CDR3 protein.

j_call: TRBJ2-2
v_call: TRBV7-2
cdr3_aa: CASSSGQGESGELFF

j_call: TRBJ1-1
v_call: TRBV7-2
cdr3_aa: CASMTVNTEAFF

j_call: TRBJ1-1
v_call: TRBV7-8
cdr3_aa: CASSSRDADEAFF

j_call: TRBJ2-1
v_call: TRBV3-1
cdr3_aa: CASSPEPPLAGGPDEQFF

j_call: TRBJ2-7
v_call: TRBV5-1
cdr3_aa: CASSHKTGTYEQYF

j_call: TRBJ1-2
v_call: TRBV7-2
cdr3_aa: CASSFGGGYTF

j_call: TRBJ1-1
v_call: TRBV29-1
cdr3_aa: CSVYLQGMNTEAFF

j_call: TRBJ1-2
v_call: TRBV6-6
cdr3_aa: CASSPRSGRVFWGYTF

j_call: TRBJ1-1
v_call: TRBV29-1
cdr3_aa: CSVEVNTEAFF

j_call: TRBJ2-7
v_call: TRBV28
cdr3_aa: CASSSWDRGSGEQYF

j_call: TRBJ2-7
v_call: TRBV7-9
cdr3_aa: CASSLGRGLSSYEQYF

j_call: TRBJ2-1
v_call: TRBV7-2
cdr3_aa: CASSLFKSSYNERFF

j_call: TRBJ2-7
v_call: TRBV20-1
cdr3_aa: CSARDPSSLTEQYF

j_call: TRBJ2-2
v_call: TRBV2
cdr3_aa: CASSEDPSGELFF

j_call: TRBJ2-1
v_call: TRBV7-9
cdr3_aa: CASSIPRAGAPTPSSYNEQFF

j_call: TRBJ2-7
v_call: TRBV27
cdr3_aa: CASSFRGSSYEQYF

j_call: TRBJ2-7
v_call: TRBV9
cdr3_aa: CASSVDVGEQYF

j_call: TRBJ2-1
v_call: TRBV29-1
cdr3_aa: CSGRTSGSPEQFF

j_call: TRBJ2-3
v_call: TRBV6-5
cdr3_aa: CASSYFKGTDTQYF

j_call: TRBJ2-4
v_call: TRBV7-9
cdr3_aa: CASSPTGSIQYF

j_call: TRBJ2-7
v_call: TRBV4-3
cdr3_aa: CASSQAGPSVSYEQYF

j_call: TRBJ1-4
v_call: TRBV6-5
cdr3_aa: CASSHDSSNEKLFF

j_call: TRBJ1-5
v_call: TRBV4-2
cdr3_aa: CASSQGTSLSNQPQHF

j_call: TRBJ2-7
v_call: TRBV28
cdr3_aa: CASSAIPHYEQYF

j_call: TRBJ1-1
v_call: TRBV7-8
cdr3_aa: CANSLERAGPNTEAFF

j_call: TRBJ1-2
v_call: TRBV7-8
cdr3_aa: CASSSFAYSQGALAHLDGYTF

j_call: TRBJ2-7
v_call: TRBV6-2/TRBV6-3
cdr3_aa: CASSQDGAYEQYF

j_call: TRBJ1-3
v_call: TRBV6-6
cdr3_aa: CASSYPGMRSGNTIYF

j_call: TRBJ2-7
v_call: TRBV4-1
cdr3_aa: CASSQDRGISYEQYF

j_call: TRBJ2-5
v_call: TRBV5-5
cdr3_aa: CASISSRGFHPETQYF

j_call: TRBJ1-2
v_call: TRBV27
cdr3_aa: CASRWGTGDGYTF

j_call: TRBJ1-2
v_call: TRBV11-2
cdr3_aa: CASSTGLNYGYTF

j_call: TRBJ2-1
v_call: TRBV15
cdr3_aa: CATSRETGTGYNEQFF

j_call: TRBJ2-3
v_call: TRBV6-5
cdr3_aa: CASSYSQGYTDTQYF

j_call: TRBJ1-2
v_call: TRBV11-2
cdr3_aa: CASSPRDSPNYGYTF

j_call: TRBJ2-7
v_call: TRBV29-1
cdr3_aa: CSAGTGSSYEQYF

j_call: TRBJ2-7
v_call: TRBV11-2
cdr3_aa: CASSLSRTYEQYF

j_call: TRBJ2-7
v_call: TRBV29-1
cdr3_aa: CSVRDVYEQYF

j_call: TRBJ2-7
v_call: TRBV4-1
cdr3_aa: CASSQVQGDSYEQYF

j_call: TRBJ1-5
v_call: TRBV28
cdr3_aa: CASTPYGPPVAQHF

j_call: TRBJ2-1
v_call: TRBV12-3/TRBV12-4
cdr3_aa: CASSRTGVEQFF

j_call: TRBJ1-1
v_call: TRBV7-9
cdr3_aa: CASSLAHPNTEAFF

j_call: TRBJ2-5
v_call: TRBV6-5
cdr3_aa: CASSPIGGAIQETQYF

j_call: TRBJ1-2
v_call: TRBV27
cdr3_aa: CASSPGQTLYGYTF

j_call: TRBJ2-7
v_call: TRBV4-3
cdr3_aa: CASSQGTASYEQYF

j_call: TRBJ1-1
v_call: TRBV27
cdr3_aa: CASSLTGFTEAFF

j_call: TRBJ2-1
v_call: TRBV19
cdr3_aa: CASSGGGRSPNEQFF

j_call: TRBJ2-7
v_call: TRBV3-1
cdr3_aa: CASSQGPDYTFYEQYF

j_call: TRBJ2-2
v_call: TRBV6-2/TRBV6-3
cdr3_aa: CASSYSATGGARTGELFF

j_call: TRBJ2-5
v_call: TRBV6-5
cdr3_aa: CASSYGPGAQYF

j_call: TRBJ2-2
v_call: TRBV10-3
cdr3_aa: CAISAGTGLTGELFF

j_call: TRBJ2-2
v_call: TRBV14
cdr3_aa: CASRRAGELFF

j_call: TRBJ2-7
v_call: TRBV20-1
cdr3_aa: CSARDLGGGKSLVEQYF

j_call: TRBJ2-7
v_call: TRBV11-2
cdr3_aa: CASGDTPYEQYF